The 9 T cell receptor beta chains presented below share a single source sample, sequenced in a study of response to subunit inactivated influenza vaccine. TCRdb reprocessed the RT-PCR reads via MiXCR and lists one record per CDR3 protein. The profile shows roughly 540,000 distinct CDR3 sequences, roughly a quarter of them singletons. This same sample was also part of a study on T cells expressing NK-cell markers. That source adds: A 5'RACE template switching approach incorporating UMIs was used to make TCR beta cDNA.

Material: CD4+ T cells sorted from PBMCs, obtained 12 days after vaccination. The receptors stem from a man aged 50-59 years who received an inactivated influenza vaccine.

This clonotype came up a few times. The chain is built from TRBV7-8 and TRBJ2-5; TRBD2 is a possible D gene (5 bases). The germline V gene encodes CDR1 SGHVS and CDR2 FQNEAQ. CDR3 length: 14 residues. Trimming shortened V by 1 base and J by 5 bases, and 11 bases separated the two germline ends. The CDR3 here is CASSLGGRRETQYF. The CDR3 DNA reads TGTGCCAGCAGCTTAGGGGGAAGGAGGGAGACCCAGTACTTC.

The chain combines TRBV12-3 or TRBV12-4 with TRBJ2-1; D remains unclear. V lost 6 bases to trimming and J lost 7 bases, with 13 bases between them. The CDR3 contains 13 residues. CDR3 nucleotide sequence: TGTGCCAGCAGCCCTCGGCCTGGGAATGAGCAGTTCTTC. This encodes CASSPRPGNEQFF.

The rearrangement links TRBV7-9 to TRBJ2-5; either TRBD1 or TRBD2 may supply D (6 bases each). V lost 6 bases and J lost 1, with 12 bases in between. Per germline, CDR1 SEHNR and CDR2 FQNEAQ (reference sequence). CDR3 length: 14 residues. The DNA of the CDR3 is TGTGCCAGCAGGAGAACGGGGGCCCAAGAGACCCAGTACTTC. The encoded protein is CASRRTGAQETQYF.

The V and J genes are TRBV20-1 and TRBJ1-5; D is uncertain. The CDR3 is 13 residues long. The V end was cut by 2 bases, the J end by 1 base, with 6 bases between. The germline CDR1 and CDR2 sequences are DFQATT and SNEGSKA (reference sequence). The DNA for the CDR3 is TGCAGTGCTAGACGGGAAAGCAATCAGCCCCAGCATTTT. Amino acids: CSARRESNQPQHF.

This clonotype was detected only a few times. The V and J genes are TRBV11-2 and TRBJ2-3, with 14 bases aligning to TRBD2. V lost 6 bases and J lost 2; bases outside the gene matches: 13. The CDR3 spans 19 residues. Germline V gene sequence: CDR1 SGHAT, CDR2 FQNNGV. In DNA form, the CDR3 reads TGTGCCAGCAGTCCCCCTGGGAGGACTAGCGGGAGGTACACAGATACGCAGTATTTT. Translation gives CASSPPGRTSGRYTDTQYF.

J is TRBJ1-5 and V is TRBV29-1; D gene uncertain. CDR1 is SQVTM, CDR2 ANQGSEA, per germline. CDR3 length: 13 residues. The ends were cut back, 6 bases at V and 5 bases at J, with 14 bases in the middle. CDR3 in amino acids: CSVTQNPDQPQHF. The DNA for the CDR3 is TGCAGCGTGACACAGAATCCAGATCAGCCCCAGCATTTT.

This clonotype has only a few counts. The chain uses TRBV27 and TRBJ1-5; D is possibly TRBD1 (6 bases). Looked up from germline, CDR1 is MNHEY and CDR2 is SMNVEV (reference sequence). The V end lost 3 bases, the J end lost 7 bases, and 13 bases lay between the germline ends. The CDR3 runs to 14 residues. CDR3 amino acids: CASSLQGLGQPQHF. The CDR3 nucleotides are TGTGCCAGCAGTTTGCAGGGGTTGGGGCAGCCCCAGCATTTT.

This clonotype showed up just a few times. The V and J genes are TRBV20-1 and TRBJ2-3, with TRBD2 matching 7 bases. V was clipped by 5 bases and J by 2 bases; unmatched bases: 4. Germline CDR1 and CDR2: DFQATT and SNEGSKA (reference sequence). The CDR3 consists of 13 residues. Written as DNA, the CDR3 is TGCAGTGCTGGGGGGGTACACACAGATACGCAGTATTTT. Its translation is CSAGGVHTDTQYF.

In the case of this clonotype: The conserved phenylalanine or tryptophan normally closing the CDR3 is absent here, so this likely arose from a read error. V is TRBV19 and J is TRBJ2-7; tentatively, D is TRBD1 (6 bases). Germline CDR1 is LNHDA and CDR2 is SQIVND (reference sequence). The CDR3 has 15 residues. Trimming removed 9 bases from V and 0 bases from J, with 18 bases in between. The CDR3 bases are TGTGCCAGCCGCCAACAGGGTTTAAGCTCCTACGAGCAGTACTCC. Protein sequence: CASRQQGLSSYEQYS.